This T cell receptor (beta chain) was found in a study of CD8+CD57+ T cells in acquired aplastic anemia. Study-level information: Average DNA yield from sorted CD4+ and CD8+ cells was roughly 3.1 ug. Roughly 10.8 million reads were obtained on average for healthy donor CD4+ cells.

V lost 4 bases and J lost 6, with 10 bases in between. The length of the CDR3 is 13 residues. The V gene's germline CDR1 is SNHLY and CDR2 FYNNEI. This clonotype was recorded many times. TCR beta VDJ combinations and CDR3 sequences were profiled from genomic DNA. From the reads, TCRdb called clonotypes with MiXCR, one entry per CDR3 protein. This table holds roughly 200,000 distinct CDR3 sequences, approximately 60% found once. This chain joins TRBV2 and TRBJ2-1, with a weak D call TRBD1 (5 bases). The receptor's source is a human donor in good health. The sequenced sample was sorted CD4+, CD8+, or CD8+CD57+ T cells (not recorded which) from PBMCs. CDR3 sequence (DNA): TGTGCCAGCAGTGGTCTTCAGGGCAATGAGCAGTTCTTC. It is translated as CASSGLQGNEQFF. Supplemented by reference TRBV2 and TRBJ2-1, the full variable domain reads EPEVTQTPSHQVTQMGQEVILRCVPISNHLYFYWYRQILGQKVEFLVSFYNNEISEKSEIFDDQFSVERPDGSNFTLKIRSTKLEDSAMYFCASSGLQGNEQFFGPGTRLTVL.